In its sample, the clone carrying this TCR beta chain was seen many times. The antigen is not known. Input for naive CD8 libraries was about 19,000 to 1,100,000 sorted cells; the RNA fraction used was 10%, 30% or 50%. Sorting captured naive CD8 T cells as CD8+CD4-CCR7+CD45RA+. The data stem from a study of molecular identifiers for immune sequencing clone quantification. Whole-study findings and limits: Clones with over 20 RNA copies captured over 98% of effector molecules but under 1% of naive ones.

The V gene's germline CDR1 is DFQATT and CDR2 SNEGSKA (reference sequence). The CDR3 extends over 19 amino acids. Trimming left V 0 bases short and J 0 bases short, with 22 bases between. It was with previously described methods and listed TCR primers that bulk TCR libraries were made. MiXCR was run by TCRdb on the PCR reads, yielding one entry per CDR3 protein. Among approximately 670,000 distinct CDR3 sequences, around 20% were seen once, and the ten largest hold under 0.95%. The sequencing input was naive CD8+ T cells from blood, with Jurkat cell RNA spiked in. Subset reported: FACS-sorted CD8+CD4-CCR7+CD45RA+ naive T cells. This chain joins TRBV20-1 and TRBJ2-3; D unclear. The clonotype was recovered from a human donor in good health. Some libraries in this study had Jurkat cell RNA spiked in. CDR3 region: CSARDLAHSGRLSTDTQYF. The CDR3 nucleotides are TGCAGTGCTAGAGATTTGGCCCACTCCGGTAGGCTAAGCACAGATACGCAGTATTTT.